Following are 9 T cell receptor beta chains from one sample sequenced in a study of blood T cells in healthy people across ages. With a J-beta primer mix and a sample-barcoded 5' primer, a second PCR ran roughly 6 to 11 cycles. TCRdb redid the calling of the 5' RACE reads with MiXCR, one entry per CDR3 protein. The repertoire holds about 780,000 distinct CDR3 sequences, 46% seen once, with 15% to 20% in the top ten. Sequencing was done on a sample of blood. The receptors were gathered from an elderly man in good health.

The DNA of the CDR3 is TGTGCCAGCAGAAACTGGGCAGATACGCAGTATTTT. It encodes CASRNWADTQYF. The rearrangement links TRBV27 to TRBJ2-3; unclear D gene. The CDR3 loop spans 12 amino acids. Trimming removed 6 bases from V and 4 bases from J, with 8 bases in between. Germline lookup yields CDR1 MNHEY and CDR2 SMNVEV (reference sequence).

This clonotype was observed a few times. The chain recombines TRBV5-1 with TRBJ1-2, with TRBD1 matching 9 bases. V gave up 4 bases and J gave up 4 bases; unmatched junction bases: 17. Germline loops: CDR1 SGHRS, CDR2 YFSETQ. This CDR3 is 18 amino acids long. The CDR3 sequence: CASSPIPLNRDRAYGYTF. In nucleotides, the CDR3 is TGCGCCAGCAGCCCCATTCCCCTTAACCGGGACAGGGCCTATGGCTACACCTTC.

The V and J genes are TRBV20-1 and TRBJ1-2, with a weak D call TRBD1 (5 bases). Between the trimmed V and J ends, which lost 5 bases and 8 bases, there was a span of 18 bases. CDR1 is DFQATT, CDR2 SNEGSKA, per germline (reference sequence). CDR3 length: 13 amino acids. The CDR3 bases are TGCAGTGCTCTGGGACGCATCCATGGGGGCTACACCTTC. This sequence encodes CSALGRIHGGYTF.

The table lists this clonotype with a few counts. Written as DNA, the CDR3 is TGTGCCAGCAGCGTCCTAGGTCGGTACAATGAGCAGTTCTTC. This translates into CASSVLGRYNEQFF. The rearrangement links TRBV9 to TRBJ2-1; D ambiguous. The V end lost 2 bases, the J end lost 4 bases, and 10 bases lay between the germline ends. The germline V gene has CDR1 SGDLS and CDR2 YYNGEE. The CDR3 length is 14 residues.

This clonotype appeared once. This chain connects TRBV3-1 to TRBJ2-4; the match to TRBD2 covers 9 bases. V lost 0 bases and J lost 8; bases outside the gene matches: 11. CDR1 is LGHDT and CDR2 is YNNKEL in the germline V gene (reference sequence). The CDR3 extends over 17 amino acids. This CDR3 is CASSQDGAGGPSDIQYF. CDR3 nucleotides: TGTGCCAGCAGCCAAGATGGGGCGGGAGGGCCGTCGGACATTCAGTACTTC.

The V call is TRBV6-1, the J call TRBJ2-6, with 13 nucleotides matching TRBD2. Losses at the gene ends were 6 bases for V and 2 bases for J; bases not matched to a gene: 4. The CDR3 sequence is 17 residues long. The germline CDR1 and CDR2 sequences are MNHNS and SASEGT. The CDR3 sequence is CASSQLAGGPGANVLTF. The CDR3 DNA reads as TGTGCCAGCAGCCAACTAGCGGGAGGGCCTGGGGCCAACGTCCTGACTTTC.

This rearrangement joins TRBV7-2 to TRBJ1-4; D gene uncertain. V dropped 2 bases and J dropped 14 bases, with 15 bases sitting between them. CDR3 size: 13 residues. Looked up from germline, CDR1 is SGHTA and CDR2 is FQGNSA. The CDR3 DNA reads TGTGCCAGCAGCTTAAGTTCGGAGGGCGACCTGTTTTTT. The encoded protein is CASSLSSEGDLFF.

The gene calls are TRBV20-1 and TRBJ2-3, with D tentatively TRBD2 (6 bases). Germline values: CDR1 DFQATT, CDR2 SNEGSKA (reference sequence). The CDR3 contains 15 residues. V gave up 3 bases and J gave up 8 bases, with 21 bases separating them. The CDR3 sequence: CSARDRIGSPGTQYF. The CDR3 DNA is TGCAGTGCTAGGGACCGAATCGGGAGTCCAGGTACGCAGTATTTT.

The chain is built from TRBV9 and TRBJ2-5, with a possible D match to TRBD2 (5 bases). The CDR3 covers 16 residues. Deletions cut 4 bases from V and 2 bases from J, with 18 bases between. Germline assignment: CDR1 SGDLS and CDR2 YYNGEE. The DNA for the CDR3 is TGTGCCAGCAGCCCATTAGCTATGGGCGGGCAAGAGACCCAGTACTTC. It codes for CASSPLAMGGQETQYF.